This TCR beta chain was recovered during a study of technical replicates of blood from a few donors. CDR3 length: 15 amino acids. Germline values: CDR1 SGHVS, CDR2 FQNEAQ. Deletions cut 1 base from V and 2 bases from J, with 12 bases between. Here immunoSEQ multiplex PCR was the method, and the copy in TCRdb shows in-frame clones only, minus some. The sample includes tens of thousands of clones, roughly 94% seen only once; the top ten take 0.25% to 0.3%. The sequence was obtained from a human donor in good health. The rearrangement links TRBV7-8 to TRBJ2-7, with D perhaps matching TRBD2 (5 bases). What was sequenced was T cells isolated from PBMCs. CDR3 nucleotide sequence: TGTGCCAGCAGCTTAGAGGCCGGGGTTCCCTACGAGCAGTACTTC. Protein product: CASSLEAGVPYEQYF.